Shown below are 8 T cell receptor beta chains from a single sample sequenced in a study of neoadjuvant anti-PD-1 for oral cavity cancer. Time point specified: after neoadjuvant nivolumab, at surgical resection. Data came from immunoSEQ multiplex PCR; TCRdb stores just in-frame clones and leaves some out. The table has approximately 5,400 clones, around three fifths seen once. This sample comprised tumor tissue, obtained after nivolumab (anti-PD-1) treatment. The receptor set was obtained from a person aged 35 to 85 with oral cavity squamous cell carcinoma.

The chain combines TRBV6-5 with TRBJ2-3; no reliable D call. CDR1 MNHEY and CDR2 SVGAGI come from the germline V gene. The CDR3 is 11 residues long. V was trimmed by 7 bases and J by 5 bases, leaving 7 bases between them. CDR3 protein: CASNWGDTQYF. The CDR3 DNA follows: TGTGCCAGCAATTGGGGAGATACGCAGTATTTT.

The chain carries TRBV6-1 and TRBJ2-7; 8 bases agree with TRBD2. V lost 2 bases and J lost 3; bases outside the gene matches: 12. The CDR3 is made up of 17 amino acids. The V gene's germline CDR1 is MNHNS and CDR2 SASEGT. CDR3 loop: CASSELRRGTSYYEQYF. The CDR3 region has the DNA TGTGCCAGCAGTGAACTACGTAGGGGGACTAGTTACTACGAGCAGTACTTC.

The chain combines TRBV14 with TRBJ2-5; 11 nucleotides agree with TRBD2. This CDR3 spans 16 amino acids. CDR1 and CDR2 (germline): SGHDN, FVKESK. The V gene end was trimmed by 0 bases and the J gene end by 5 bases; junction bases not matched to a gene: 5. Written as DNA, the CDR3 is TGTGCCAGCAGCCAAGATAGCGGGAGGGCCATTGAGACCCAGTACTTC. This encodes CASSQDSGRAIETQYF.

This clone is classed as large. The chain has TRBV18 and TRBJ1-1; D remains unclear. The CDR3 loop spans 17 amino acids. V was trimmed by 2 bases and J by 0 bases, leaving 16 bases between them. The germline CDR1 and CDR2 sequences are KGHSH and LQKENI. CDR3 DNA: TGTGCCAGCTCACCATTGCCAAGTGACGTAATGAACACTGAAGCTTTCTTT. Translated: CASSPLPSDVMNTEAFF.

The genes are TRBV6-1 and TRBJ1-2; D perhaps matches TRBD1 (6 bases). Trimming removed 4 bases from V and 12 bases from J, with 9 bases in between. The germline V gene has CDR1 MNHNS and CDR2 SASEGT. The length of the CDR3 is 10 residues. Written as DNA, the CDR3 is TGTGCCAGCAGTGTACAGGGCCACACCTTC. This sequence encodes CASSVQGHTF.

This chain links TRBV7-9 with TRBJ2-7, with 7 bases fitting TRBD1. The trim removed 5 bases at V and 1 base at J, leaving 5 bases unmatched. In germline, CDR1 is SEHNR, CDR2 FQNEAQ (reference sequence). This CDR3 has 14 amino acids. CDR3 nucleotides: TGTGCCAGCAGCCGACAGGGTGTTTCCTACGAGCAGTACTTC. Its translation is CASSRQGVSYEQYF.

The table lists this clone with a few counts. The J gene is TRBJ1-1, the V gene TRBV10-2, with TRBD1 identical over 8 bases. The CDR3 has 12 amino acids. Germline V gene data show CDR1 as WSHSY and CDR2 as SAAADI. V trimming: 4 bases; J trimming: 6 bases; junction bases outside the gene matches: 1. The CDR3 loop reads CASSGGQAEAFF. CDR3 in DNA: TGCGCCAGCAGTGGGGGACAGGCTGAAGCTTTCTTT.

The chain employs TRBV13 and TRBJ2-5; tentatively, D is TRBD1 or TRBD2 (5 bases each). With 5 bases removed from V and 7 bases from J, the gap between germline ends came to 14 bases. Per germline, CDR1 PRHDT and CDR2 FYEKMQ (reference sequence). CDR3 length equals 13 residues. The CDR3 region has the DNA TGTGCCAGCAGCCCGGGGCCGTCCGGGACCCAGTACTTC. Its protein product is CASSPGPSGTQYF.